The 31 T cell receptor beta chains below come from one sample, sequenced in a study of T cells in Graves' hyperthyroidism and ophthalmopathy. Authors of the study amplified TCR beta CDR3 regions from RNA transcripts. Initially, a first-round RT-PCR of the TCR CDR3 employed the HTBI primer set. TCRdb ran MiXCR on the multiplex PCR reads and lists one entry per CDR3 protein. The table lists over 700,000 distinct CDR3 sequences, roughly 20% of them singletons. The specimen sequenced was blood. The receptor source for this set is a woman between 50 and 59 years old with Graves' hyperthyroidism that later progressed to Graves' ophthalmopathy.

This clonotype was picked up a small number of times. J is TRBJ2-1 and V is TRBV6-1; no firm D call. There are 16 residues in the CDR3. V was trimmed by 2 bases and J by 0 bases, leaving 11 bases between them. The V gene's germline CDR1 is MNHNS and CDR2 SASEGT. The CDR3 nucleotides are TGTGCCAGCAGTGAACCGACGGATAGCTCCTACAATGAGCAGTTCTTC. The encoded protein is CASSEPTDSSYNEQFF.

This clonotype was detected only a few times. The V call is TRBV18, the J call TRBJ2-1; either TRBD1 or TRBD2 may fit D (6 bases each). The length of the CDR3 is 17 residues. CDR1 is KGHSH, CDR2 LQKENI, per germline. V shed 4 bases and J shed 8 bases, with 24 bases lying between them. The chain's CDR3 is CASSLRRHGGRPDEQFF. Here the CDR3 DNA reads TGTGCCAGCTCACTAAGACGACATGGGGGGCGCCCGGATGAGCAGTTCTTC. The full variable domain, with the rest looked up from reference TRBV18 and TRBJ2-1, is NAGVMQNPRHLVRRRGQEARLRCSPMKGHSHVYWYRQLPEEGLKFMVYLQKENIIDESGMPKERFSAEFPKEGPSILRIQQVVRGDSAAYFCASSLRRHGGRPDEQFFGPGTRLTVL.

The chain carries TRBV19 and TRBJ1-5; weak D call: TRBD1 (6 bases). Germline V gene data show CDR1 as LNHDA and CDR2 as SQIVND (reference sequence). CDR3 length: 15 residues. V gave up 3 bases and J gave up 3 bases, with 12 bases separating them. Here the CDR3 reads CASSISRGYNQPQHF. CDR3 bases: TGTGCCAGTAGTATCTCCAGGGGTTACAATCAGCCCCAGCATTTT.

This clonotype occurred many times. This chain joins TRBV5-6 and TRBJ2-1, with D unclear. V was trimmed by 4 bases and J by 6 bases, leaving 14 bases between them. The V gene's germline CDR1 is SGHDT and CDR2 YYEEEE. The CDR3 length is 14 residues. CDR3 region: CASSSLGLGNEQFF. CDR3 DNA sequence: TGTGCCAGCAGCAGCCTCGGGCTGGGCAATGAGCAGTTCTTC.

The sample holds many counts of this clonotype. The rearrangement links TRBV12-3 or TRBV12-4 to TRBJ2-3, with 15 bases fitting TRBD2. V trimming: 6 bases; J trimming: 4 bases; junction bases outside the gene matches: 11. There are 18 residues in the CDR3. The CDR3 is CASRTGLAGGRKSDTQYF. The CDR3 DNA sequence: TGTGCCAGCAGGACGGGACTAGCGGGGGGCCGAAAGTCAGATACGCAGTATTTT.

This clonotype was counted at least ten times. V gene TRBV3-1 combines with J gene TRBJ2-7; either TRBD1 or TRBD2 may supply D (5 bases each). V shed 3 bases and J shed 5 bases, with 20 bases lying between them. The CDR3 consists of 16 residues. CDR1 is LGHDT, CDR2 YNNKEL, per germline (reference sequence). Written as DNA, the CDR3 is TGTGCCAGCAGCCAGGAAACCGGGACGCCGGTTGACGAGCAGTACTTC. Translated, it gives CASSQETGTPVDEQYF.

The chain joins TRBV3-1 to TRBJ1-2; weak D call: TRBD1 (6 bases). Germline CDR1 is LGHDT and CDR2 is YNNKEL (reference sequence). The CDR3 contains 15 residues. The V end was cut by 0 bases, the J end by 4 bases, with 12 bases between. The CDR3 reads CASSQERTETYGYTF. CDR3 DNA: TGTGCCAGCAGCCAAGAAAGGACAGAGACCTATGGCTACACCTTC.

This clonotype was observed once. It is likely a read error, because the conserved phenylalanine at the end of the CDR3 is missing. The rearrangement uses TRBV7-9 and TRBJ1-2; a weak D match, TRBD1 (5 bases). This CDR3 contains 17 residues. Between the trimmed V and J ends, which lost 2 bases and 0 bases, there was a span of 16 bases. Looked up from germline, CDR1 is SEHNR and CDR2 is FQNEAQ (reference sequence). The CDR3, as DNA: TGTGCCAGCAGCTTAACGGGAGACAGAGATACTAACTATGGCTACACCTCC. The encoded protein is CASSLTGDRDTNYGYTS.

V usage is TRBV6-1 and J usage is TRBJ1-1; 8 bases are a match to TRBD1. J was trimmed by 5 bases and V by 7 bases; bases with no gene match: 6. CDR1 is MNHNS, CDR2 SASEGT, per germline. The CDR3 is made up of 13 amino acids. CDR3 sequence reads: CASTTGGVTEAFF. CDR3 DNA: TGTGCCAGCACAACAGGGGGGGTTACTGAAGCTTTCTTT.

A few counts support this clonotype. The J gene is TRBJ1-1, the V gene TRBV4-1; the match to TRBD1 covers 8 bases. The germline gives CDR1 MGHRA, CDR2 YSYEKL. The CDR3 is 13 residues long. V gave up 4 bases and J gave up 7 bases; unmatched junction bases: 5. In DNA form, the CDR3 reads TGCGCCAGCAGCCGCCGACAGGGGAATGAAGCTTTCTTT. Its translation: CASSRRQGNEAFF.

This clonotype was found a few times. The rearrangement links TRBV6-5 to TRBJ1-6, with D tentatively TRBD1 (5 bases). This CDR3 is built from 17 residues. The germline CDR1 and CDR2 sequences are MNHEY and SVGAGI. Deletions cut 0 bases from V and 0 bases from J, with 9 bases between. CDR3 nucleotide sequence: TGTGCCAGCAGTTACTCGGCAGGGAGCTCCTATAATTCACCCCTCCACTTT. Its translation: CASSYSAGSSYNSPLHF.

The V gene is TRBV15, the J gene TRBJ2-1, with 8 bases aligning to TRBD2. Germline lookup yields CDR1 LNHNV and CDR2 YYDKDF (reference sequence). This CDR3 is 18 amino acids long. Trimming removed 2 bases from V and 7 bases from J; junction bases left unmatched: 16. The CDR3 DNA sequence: TGTGCCACCAGCAGACCAGGGACTAGAGGGGGGGGCAGGAATGAGCAGTTCTTC. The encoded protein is CATSRPGTRGGGRNEQFF. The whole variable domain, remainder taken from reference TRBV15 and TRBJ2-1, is DAMVIQNPRYQVTQFGKPVTLSCSQTLNHNVMYWYQQKSSQAPKLLFHYYDKDFNNEADTPDNFQSRRPNTSFCFLDIRSPGLGDTAMYLCATSRPGTRGGGRNEQFFGPGTRLTVL.

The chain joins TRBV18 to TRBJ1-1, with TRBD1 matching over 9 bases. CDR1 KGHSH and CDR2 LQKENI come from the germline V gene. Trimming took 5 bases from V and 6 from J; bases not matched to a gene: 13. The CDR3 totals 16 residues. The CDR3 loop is CASSAGQGRVFSEAFF. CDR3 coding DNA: TGTGCCAGCTCAGCAGGACAGGGGAGGGTTTTCTCTGAAGCTTTCTTT.

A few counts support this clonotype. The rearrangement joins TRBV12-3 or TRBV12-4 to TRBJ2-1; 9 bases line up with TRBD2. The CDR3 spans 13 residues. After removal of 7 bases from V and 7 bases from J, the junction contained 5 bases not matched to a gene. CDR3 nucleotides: TGTGCCAGCACAGGCGGGGGGGGGAATGAGCAGTTCTTC. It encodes CASTGGGGNEQFF.

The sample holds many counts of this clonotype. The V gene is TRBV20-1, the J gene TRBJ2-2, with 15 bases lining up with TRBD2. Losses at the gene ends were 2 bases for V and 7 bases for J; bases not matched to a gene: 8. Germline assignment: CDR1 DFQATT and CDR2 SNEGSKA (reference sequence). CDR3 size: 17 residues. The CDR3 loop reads CSARSGLAGGQGGELFF. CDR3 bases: TGCAGTGCTAGATCAGGACTAGCGGGGGGGCAAGGCGGGGAGCTGTTTTTT.

For the CDR3, the DNA is TGTGCCAGCAGCCCGGACAGGGCCGGCACAGATACGCAGTATTTT. This gives the protein CASSPDRAGTDTQYF. V usage is TRBV7-6 and J usage is TRBJ2-3; TRBD1 matches at 8 bases. Germline V gives CDR1 SGHVS, CDR2 FNYEAQ. The CDR3 has 15 amino acids. V lost 5 bases to trimming and J lost 1 base; unmatched junction nucleotides: 5.

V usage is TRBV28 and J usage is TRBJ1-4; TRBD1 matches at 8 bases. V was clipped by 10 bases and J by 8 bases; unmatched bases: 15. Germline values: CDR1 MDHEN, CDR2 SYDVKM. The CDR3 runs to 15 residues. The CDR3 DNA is TGTGCCACCGCAGGTACCGGGACAGGTCAAGAAAAACTGTTTTTT. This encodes CATAGTGTGQEKLFF.

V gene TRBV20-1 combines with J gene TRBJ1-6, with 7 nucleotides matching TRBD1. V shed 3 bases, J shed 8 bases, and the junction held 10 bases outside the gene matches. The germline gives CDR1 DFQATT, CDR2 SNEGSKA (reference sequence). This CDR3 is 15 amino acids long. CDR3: CSASAQGTEHSPLHF. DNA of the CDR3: TGCAGTGCTAGTGCGCAGGGGACAGAACATTCACCCCTCCACTTT.

This chain's CDR3 is CASSRSPGTGFNTEAFF. CDR3 coding DNA: TGTGCCAGCAGCCGAAGTCCCGGGACAGGGTTTAACACTGAAGCTTTCTTT. The V call is TRBV6-1, the J call TRBJ1-1, with TRBD1 matching 9 bases. Trimming at V came to 6 bases and at J to 2 bases, leaving 13 bases not matched to a gene. The CDR3 sequence is 17 residues long. Germline V gives CDR1 MNHNS, CDR2 SASEGT.

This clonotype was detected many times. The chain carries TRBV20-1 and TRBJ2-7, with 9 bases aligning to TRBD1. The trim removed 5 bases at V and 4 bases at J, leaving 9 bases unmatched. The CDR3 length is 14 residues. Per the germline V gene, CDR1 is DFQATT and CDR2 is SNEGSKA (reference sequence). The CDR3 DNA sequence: TGCAGTGCTCTCCGACAGGGGGAGTGGTACGAGCAGTACTTC. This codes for CSALRQGEWYEQYF.

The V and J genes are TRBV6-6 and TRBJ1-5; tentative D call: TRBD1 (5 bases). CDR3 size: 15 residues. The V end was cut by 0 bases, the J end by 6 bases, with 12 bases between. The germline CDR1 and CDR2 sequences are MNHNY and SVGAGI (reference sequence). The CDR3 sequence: CASSYSWGSSQPQHF. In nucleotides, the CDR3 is TGTGCCAGCAGTTACTCGTGGGGGTCAAGTCAGCCCCAGCATTTT.

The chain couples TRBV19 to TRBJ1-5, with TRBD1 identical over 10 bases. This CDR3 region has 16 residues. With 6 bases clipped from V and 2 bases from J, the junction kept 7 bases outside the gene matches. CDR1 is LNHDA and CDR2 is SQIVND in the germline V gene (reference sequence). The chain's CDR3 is CASRPGGTGGNQPQHF. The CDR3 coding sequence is TGTGCCAGTAGACCAGGCGGGACAGGGGGCAATCAGCCCCAGCATTTT.

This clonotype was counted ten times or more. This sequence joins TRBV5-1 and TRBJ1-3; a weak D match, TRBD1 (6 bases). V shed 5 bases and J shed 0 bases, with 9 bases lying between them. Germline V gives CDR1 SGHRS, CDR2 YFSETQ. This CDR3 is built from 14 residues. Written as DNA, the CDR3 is TGCGCCAGCAGTGGACAGACCTCTGGAAACACCATATATTTT. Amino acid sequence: CASSGQTSGNTIYF.

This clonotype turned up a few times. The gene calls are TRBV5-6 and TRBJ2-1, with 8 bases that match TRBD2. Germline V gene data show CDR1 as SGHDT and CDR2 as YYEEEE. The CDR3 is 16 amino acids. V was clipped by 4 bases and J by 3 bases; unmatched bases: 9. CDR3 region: CASSPFGRGVYNEQFF. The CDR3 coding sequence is TGTGCCAGCAGCCCTTTTGGGCGGGGGGTCTACAATGAGCAGTTCTTC.

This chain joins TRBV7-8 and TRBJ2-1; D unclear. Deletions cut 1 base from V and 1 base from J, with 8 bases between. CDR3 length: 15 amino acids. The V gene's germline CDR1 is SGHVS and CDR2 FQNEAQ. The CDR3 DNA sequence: TGTGCCAGCAGCTTAGTTATTAGGTCCTACAATGAGCAGTTCTTC. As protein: CASSLVIRSYNEQFF.

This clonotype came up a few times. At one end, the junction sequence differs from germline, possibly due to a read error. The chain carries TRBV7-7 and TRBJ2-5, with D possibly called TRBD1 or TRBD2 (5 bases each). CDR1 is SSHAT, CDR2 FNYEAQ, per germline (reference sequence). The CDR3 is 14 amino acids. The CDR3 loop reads CASSLGTGRGTQYF. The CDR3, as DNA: TGTGCTAGCAGCTTAGGGACCGGACGGGGGACCCAGTACTTC.

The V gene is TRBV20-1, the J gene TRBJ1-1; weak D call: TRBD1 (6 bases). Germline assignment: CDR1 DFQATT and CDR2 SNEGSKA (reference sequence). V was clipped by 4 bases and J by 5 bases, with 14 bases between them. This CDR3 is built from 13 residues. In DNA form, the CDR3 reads TGCAGTGCTAAAACAGGGATGGGGACTGAAGCTTTCTTT. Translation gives CSAKTGMGTEAFF.

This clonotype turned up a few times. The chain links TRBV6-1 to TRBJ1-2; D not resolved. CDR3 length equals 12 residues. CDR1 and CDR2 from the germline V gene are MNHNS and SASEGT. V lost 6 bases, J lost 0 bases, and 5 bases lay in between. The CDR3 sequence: CASRVPNYGYTF. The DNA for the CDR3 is TGTGCCAGCAGAGTCCCTAACTATGGCTACACCTTC.

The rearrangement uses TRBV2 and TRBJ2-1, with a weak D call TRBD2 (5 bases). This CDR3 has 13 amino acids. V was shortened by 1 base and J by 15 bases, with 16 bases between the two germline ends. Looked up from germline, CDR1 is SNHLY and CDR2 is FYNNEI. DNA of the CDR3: TGTGCCAGCAGTGAAGGCGGACTGGGTCGCCGGTTCTTC. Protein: CASSEGGLGRRFF. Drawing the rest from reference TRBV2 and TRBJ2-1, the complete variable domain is EPEVTQTPSHQVTQMGQEVILRCVPISNHLYFYWYRQILGQKVEFLVSFYNNEISEKSEIFDDQFSVERPDGSNFTLKIRSTKLEDSAMYFCASSEGGLGRRFFGPGTRLTVL.

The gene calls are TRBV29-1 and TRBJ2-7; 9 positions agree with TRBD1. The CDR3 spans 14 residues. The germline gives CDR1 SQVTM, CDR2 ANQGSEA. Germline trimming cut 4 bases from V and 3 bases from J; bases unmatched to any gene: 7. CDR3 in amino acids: CSVVSGTGIYEQYF. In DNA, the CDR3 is TGCAGCGTTGTATCCGGGACAGGGATCTACGAGCAGTACTTC.

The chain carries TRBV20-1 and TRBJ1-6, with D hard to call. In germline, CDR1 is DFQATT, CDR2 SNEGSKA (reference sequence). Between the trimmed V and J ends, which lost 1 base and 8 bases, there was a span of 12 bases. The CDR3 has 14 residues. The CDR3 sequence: CSARGDWSDSPLHF. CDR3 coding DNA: TGCAGTGCTAGAGGAGACTGGTCGGATTCACCCCTCCACTTT.